Listed here are 8 T cell receptor beta chains from one sample, sequenced in a study of Ad26.COV2.S vaccination and SARS-CoV-2 variants. Clones were read by immunoSEQ multiplex PCR, and TCRdb kept only the in-frame ones, dropping some. The table has some 340,000 clones, around 81% seen once. Treatment meaning: 19 received Ad26.COV2.S at low or high dose, single or two shots; 5 received placebo; per-sample allocation not given. Sampling was done on day 63 after the first vaccine or placebo injection. The sequences come from peripheral blood, collected in a trial of Ad26.COV2.S vaccine versus placebo. The receptors here all came from a person aged 18-60 years who received the Ad26.COV2.S COVID-19 vaccine or a placebo.

There are a few counts of this clone. The V and J genes are TRBV11-2 and TRBJ1-2; 9 nucleotides line up with TRBD1. The J segment lost 5 bases and the V segment lost 0 bases, leaving 4 bases of the junction unmatched. The length of the CDR3 is 15 residues. Germline V gene sequence: CDR1 SGHAT, CDR2 FQNNGV. The CDR3 DNA sequence: TGTGCCAGCAGCTTAGATTGGGGACAGGGTTATGGCTACACCTTC. This gives the protein CASSLDWGQGYGYTF.

This rearrangement joins TRBV5-1 to TRBJ2-2; perhaps D is TRBD1 or TRBD2 (5 bases each). CDR1 SGHRS and CDR2 YFSETQ come from the germline V gene. Trimming removed 4 bases at V and 3 bases at J, with 16 bases between. This CDR3 comprises 16 residues. The CDR3 reads CASSQGSLAYTGELFF. The CDR3 DNA is TGCGCCAGCAGCCAGGGATCTCTAGCTTACACCGGGGAGCTGTTTTTT.

V and J are TRBV10-3 and TRBJ2-3; 10 nucleotides align to TRBD2. CDR1 ENHRY and CDR2 SYGVKD come from the germline V gene. V lost 5 bases and J lost 4; bases outside the gene matches: 6. CDR3 length: 15 residues. This CDR3 reads CAISSGGARADTQYF. The CDR3 coding sequence is TGTGCCATCAGTAGCGGGGGGGCCAGGGCAGATACGCAGTATTTT.

This chain links TRBV7-9 with TRBJ1-2; D is ambiguous. The CDR3 loop spans 15 amino acids. V dropped 0 bases and J dropped 3 bases, with 11 bases sitting between them. Germline V gene sequence: CDR1 SEHNR, CDR2 FQNEAQ (reference sequence). The CDR3 nucleotides read TGTGCCAGCAGCTTAGCTGAGAGGGTGGACTATGGCTACACCTTC. It specifies CASSLAERVDYGYTF.

The V gene is TRBV6-2 or TRBV6-3, the J gene TRBJ2-7; D is unresolved. Trimming took 0 bases from V and 2 from J, leaving 14 bases between them. Per germline, CDR1 MNHEY and CDR2 SVGEGT. CDR3 length: 16 amino acids. The CDR3 loop is CASSYSSLLEPYEQYF. CDR3 nucleotides: TGTGCCAGCAGTTACTCGTCCCTCCTTGAGCCCTACGAGCAGTACTTC.

The rearrangement links TRBV28 to TRBJ1-1; D is perhaps TRBD1 (6 bases). This CDR3 has 16 amino acids. Germline-derived CDR1 and CDR2 are MDHEN and SYDVKM. Trimming took 3 bases from V and 5 from J, leaving 19 bases between them. CDR3 residues: CASSFPAMGALTEAFF. The CDR3 DNA follows: TGTGCCAGCAGTTTCCCCGCTATGGGGGCGCTGACTGAAGCTTTCTTT.

This chain joins TRBV11-2 and TRBJ2-1; D remains unclear. Deletions cut 2 bases from V and 7 bases from J, with 6 bases between. Germline-derived CDR1 and CDR2 are SGHAT and FQNNGV. This CDR3 is 12 amino acids long. CDR3 coding DNA: TGTGCCAGCAGCTTAACGAGGAATGAGCAGTTCTTC. Translation gives CASSLTRNEQFF.

This chain joins TRBV19 and TRBJ1-6, with a possible D match to TRBD1 (6 bases). V was clipped by 3 bases and J by 11 bases, with 14 bases between them. CDR1 LNHDA and CDR2 SQIVND come from the germline V gene (reference sequence). The CDR3 is 14 residues long. This CDR3 reads CASSIGTGQPPLHF. The CDR3 DNA follows: TGTGCCAGTAGTATCGGAACAGGGCAGCCACCCCTCCACTTT.